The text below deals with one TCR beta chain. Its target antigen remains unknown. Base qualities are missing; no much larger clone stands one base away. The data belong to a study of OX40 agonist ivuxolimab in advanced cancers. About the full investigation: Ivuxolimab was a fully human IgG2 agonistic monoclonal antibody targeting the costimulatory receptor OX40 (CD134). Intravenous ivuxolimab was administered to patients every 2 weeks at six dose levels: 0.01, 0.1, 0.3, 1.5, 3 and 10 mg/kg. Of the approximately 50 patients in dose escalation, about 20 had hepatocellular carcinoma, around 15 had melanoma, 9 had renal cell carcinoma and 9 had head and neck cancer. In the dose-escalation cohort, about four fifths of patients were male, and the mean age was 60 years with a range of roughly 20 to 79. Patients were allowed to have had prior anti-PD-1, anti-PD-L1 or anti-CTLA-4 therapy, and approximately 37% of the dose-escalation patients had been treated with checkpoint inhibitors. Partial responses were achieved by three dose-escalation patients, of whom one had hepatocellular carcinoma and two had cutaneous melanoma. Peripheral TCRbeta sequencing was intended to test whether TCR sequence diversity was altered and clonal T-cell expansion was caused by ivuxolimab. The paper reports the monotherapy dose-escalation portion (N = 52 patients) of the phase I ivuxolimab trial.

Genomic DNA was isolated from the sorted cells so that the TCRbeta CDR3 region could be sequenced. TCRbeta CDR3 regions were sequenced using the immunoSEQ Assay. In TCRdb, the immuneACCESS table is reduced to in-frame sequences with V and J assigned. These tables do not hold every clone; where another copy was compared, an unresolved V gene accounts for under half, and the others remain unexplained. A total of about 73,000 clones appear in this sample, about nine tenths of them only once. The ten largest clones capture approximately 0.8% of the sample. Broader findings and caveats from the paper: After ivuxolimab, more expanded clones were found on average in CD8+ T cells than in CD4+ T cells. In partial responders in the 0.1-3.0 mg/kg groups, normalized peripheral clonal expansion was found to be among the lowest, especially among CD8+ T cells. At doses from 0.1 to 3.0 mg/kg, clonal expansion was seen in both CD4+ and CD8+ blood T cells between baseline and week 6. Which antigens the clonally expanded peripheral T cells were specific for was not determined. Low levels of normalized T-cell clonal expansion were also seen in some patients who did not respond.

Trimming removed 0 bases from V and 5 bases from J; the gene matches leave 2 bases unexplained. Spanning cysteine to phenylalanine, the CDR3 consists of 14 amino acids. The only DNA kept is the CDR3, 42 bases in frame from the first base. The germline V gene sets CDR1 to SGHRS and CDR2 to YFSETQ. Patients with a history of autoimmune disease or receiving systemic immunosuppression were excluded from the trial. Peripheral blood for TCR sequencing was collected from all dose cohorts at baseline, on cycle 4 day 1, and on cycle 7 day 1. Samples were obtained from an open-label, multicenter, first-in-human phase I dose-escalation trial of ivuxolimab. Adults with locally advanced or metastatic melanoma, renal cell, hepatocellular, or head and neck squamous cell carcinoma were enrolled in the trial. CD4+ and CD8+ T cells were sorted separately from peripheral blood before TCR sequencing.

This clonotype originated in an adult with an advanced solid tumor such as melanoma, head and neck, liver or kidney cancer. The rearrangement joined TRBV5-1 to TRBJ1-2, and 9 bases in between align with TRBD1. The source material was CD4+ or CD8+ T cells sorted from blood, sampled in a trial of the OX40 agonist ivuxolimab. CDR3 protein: CASSLVGQGYGYTF. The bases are TGCGCCAGCAGCTTGGTCGGACAGGGGTATGGCTACACCTTC.